This T cell receptor beta chain was found in a study of T cell responses to AZD1222 COVID-19 vaccine. CDR1 is LNHDA and CDR2 is SQIVND in the germline V gene (reference sequence). The germline V and J ends were trimmed by 2 bases and 1 base, with 17 bases remaining between them. This CDR3 has 18 amino acids. Libraries were prepared by immunoSEQ multiplex PCR; TCRdb keeps only in-frame clonotypes and omits some of them. In the table there are over 100,000 clones, around nine tenths of which are singletons. This sequence originates from an adult in good health. Material: peripheral blood, obtained on day 0 of AZD1222 vaccination. This sequence joins TRBV19 and TRBJ2-2, with TRBD2 as a possible D gene (5 bases). The chain's CDR3 is CASSITERFGGNTGELFF. The CDR3 nucleotides read TGTGCCAGTAGTATAACGGAAAGGTTCGGAGGGAACACCGGGGAGCTGTTTTTT.